A selection of T cell receptor beta chains follows, all from one sample in a study of T cell responses to AZD1222 COVID-19 vaccine. Repertoires were generated with immunoSEQ multiplex PCR, while TCRdb's copy carries only in-frame clones and drops some. Of some 120,000 clones in the sample, roughly 85% are singletons; the top ten hold roughly 4.3%. The sequencing here drew on peripheral blood, taken on day 0 of MenACWY control vaccination. These receptors were obtained from an adult in good health. Each CDR3 is given with its conserved first and last residue. The D gene is left open where the match is weak. Size is stated for part of the rows, as once, few or many counts, or as a class when the clone is expanded.

TRBV7-2	TRBJ2-3	.	TRBD2	15	TGTGCCAGCAGCTTAGCCGCACTAGCGTATGATACGCAGTATTTT	CASSLAALAYDTQYF
TRBV3-1/TRBV3-2	TRBJ1-5	.	.	14	TGTGCCAGCAGCCAAGATGCCAGTCATCAGCCCCAGCATTTT	CASSQDASHQPQHF
TRBV11-2	TRBJ2-7	.	.	15	TGTGCCAGCAGCTTAGGGGGCGGTACCTACTACGAGCAGTACTTC	CASSLGGGTYYEQYF
TRBV5-4	TRBJ1-2	.	.	15	TGTGCCAGCAGCTTACAAAAGTTCCTTAACTATGGCTACACCTTC	CASSLQKFLNYGYTF
TRBV19	TRBJ2-7	.	.	15	TGTGCCAGTAGTATAGGACAGGGAGGGACCTACGAGCAGTACTTC	CASSIGQGGTYEQYF
TRBV27	TRBJ2-2	.	.	13	TGTGCCAGCAGGCGACAACTCACCGGGGAGCTGTTTTTT	CASRRQLTGELFF
TRBV27	TRBJ1-2	.	.	15	TGTGCCAGCAGTTTTGGGGCAGGCGCCACCTATGGCTACACCTTC	CASSFGAGATYGYTF
TRBV6-5	TRBJ1-6	.	.	13	TGTGCCAGCAGCCGGGGGGATAATTCACCCCTCCACTTT	CASSRGDNSPLHF
TRBV4-1	TRBJ2-7	.	.	15	TGCGCCAGCAGCCAAGTACAGGGATCGATCTACGAGCAGTACTTC	CASSQVQGSIYEQYF
TRBV7-8	TRBJ1-3	.	.	16	TGTGCCAGCAGCTCCGGGGGGTTTAACTCTGGAAACACCATATATTTT	CASSSGGFNSGNTIYF
TRBV28	TRBJ1-1	.	TRBD1	15	TGTGCCAGCAGTACTCAACCGACAGGGGGCGGACTAACTTTCTTT	CASSTQPTGGGLTFF
TRBV6-5	TRBJ1-6	.	TRBD1	16	TGTGCCAGCAGTTACTCCGGGACAGGGGGGGATTCACCCCTCCACTTT	CASSYSGTGGDSPLHF
TRBV7-9	TRBJ2-3	.	TRBD1	16	TGTGCCAGCAGCTTAGGGAGACAGGGAACGGCAGATACGCAGTATTTT	CASSLGRQGTADTQYF
TRBV7-2	TRBJ1-1	.	.	14	TGTGCCAGCAGCTTAGGGGGCGTGGGGACTGAAGCTTTCTTT	CASSLGGVGTEAFF
TRBV24-1	TRBJ2-3	.	TRBD1	16	TGTGCCACCAGTGATGAAAAGACAGGGTCCGTCGATACGCAGTATTTT	CATSDEKTGSVDTQYF
TRBV9	TRBJ1-3	.	TRBD1	18	TGTGCCAGCAGCGTCGACCCGGGACAGGGTTCCTCTGGAAACACCATATATTTT	CASSVDPGQGSSGNTIYF
TRBV11-2	TRBJ2-7	.	TRBD2	13	TGTGCCAGCAGCTTAGGTGCCGGGGGGGCCCAGTACTTC	CASSLGAGGAQYF
TRBV6-5	TRBJ1-5	.	.	13	TGTGCCAGCAGATGGGGGCCCAATCAGCCCCAGCATTTT	CASRWGPNQPQHF
TRBV6-2/TRBV6-3	TRBJ1-4	once	TRBD1	19	TGTGCCAGCAGTCTACGGAGGACAGGGGGCAGGAGGACTAATGAAAAACTGTTTTTT	CASSLRRTGGRRTNEKLFF
TRBV30	TRBJ1-4	few	.	17	TGTGCCTGGAGTCTCTCGGGGAGCCGTTTTATCAATGAAAAACTGTTTTTT	CAWSLSGSRFINEKLFF